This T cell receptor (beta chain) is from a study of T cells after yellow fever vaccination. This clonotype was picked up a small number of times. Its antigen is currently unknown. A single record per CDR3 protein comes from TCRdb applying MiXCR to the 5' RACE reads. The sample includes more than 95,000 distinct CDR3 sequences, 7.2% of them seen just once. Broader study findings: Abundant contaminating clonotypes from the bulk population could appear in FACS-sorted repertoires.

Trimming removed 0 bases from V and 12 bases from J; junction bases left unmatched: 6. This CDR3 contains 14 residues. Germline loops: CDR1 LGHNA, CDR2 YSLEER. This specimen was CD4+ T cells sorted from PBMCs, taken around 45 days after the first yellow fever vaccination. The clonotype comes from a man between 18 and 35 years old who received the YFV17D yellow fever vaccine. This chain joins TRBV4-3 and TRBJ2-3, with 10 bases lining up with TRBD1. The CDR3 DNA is TGCGCCAGCAGCCAAGATCCTGGGACAGGGGACCAGTATTTT. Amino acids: CASSQDPGTGDQYF.